One TCR beta chain is described in this entry. TCRdb passed the 5' RACE reads through MiXCR, listing each CDR3 protein once. The data hold tens of thousands of distinct CDR3 sequences, with 20% to 25% observed a single time. The data were obtained in a study of T-cell memory formation after mild COVID-19. The sequence was collected from a young man who had mild COVID-19 (a few samples of this study predate the infection). Cell type and time point are not known. The sequencing input was PBMCs or a T cell subset sorted from them (not recorded which).

The CDR3 here is CASRERSGGFDNEQFF. In DNA form, the CDR3 reads TGTGCCAGCAGAGAAAGGAGCGGGGGGTTCGACAATGAGCAGTTCTTC. The genes are TRBV6-5 and TRBJ2-1; 9 bases are shared with TRBD2. Germline assignment: CDR1 MNHEY and CDR2 SVGAGI. The length of the CDR3 is 16 residues. J was trimmed by 5 bases and V by 6 bases; bases with no gene match: 11.